Sequencing of this T cell receptor (beta chain) was carried out in a study of T cells in Graves' hyperthyroidism and ophthalmopathy. Using RNA transcripts as the source, TCR beta CDR3 regions were amplified. First-round RT-PCR with HTBI primers amplified the TCR CDR3 region. TCRdb ran MiXCR on the multiplex PCR reads and lists one entry per CDR3 protein. The table shows more than 300,000 distinct CDR3 sequences, with approximately 17% occurring only once. The germline CDR1 and CDR2 sequences are MNHEY and SMNVEV (reference sequence). This CDR3 spans 15 amino acids. V shed 2 bases, J shed 6 bases, and the junction held 8 bases outside the gene matches. The study's findings and limits: Within blood appeared most thyroid clonotypes that had expanded above 0.001.

This clonotype was recorded at least ten times. Its matching antigen is unknown. The sequence was collected from a young man with Graves' ophthalmopathy. The chain couples TRBV27 to TRBJ2-7; 9 bases align to TRBD2. Sequencing input: blood. The CDR3 is CASSLAGGLGGEQYF. In nucleotides, the CDR3 is TGTGCCAGCAGTTTAGCGGGGGGGCTCGGGGGCGAGCAGTACTTC.